This T cell receptor (beta chain) came from a study of T cell responses to AZD1222 COVID-19 vaccine. CDR1 and CDR2 (germline): SGHVS, FQNEAQ. This CDR3 is built from 13 residues. V was pared by 5 bases and J by 7 bases, with 7 bases of the junction left unmatched. The method was immunoSEQ multiplex PCR; TCRdb's version includes in-frame clones alone and lacks a portion of them. The sample records about 140,000 clones, about 90% being singletons. The chain has TRBV7-8 and TRBJ1-2; 7 bases are a match to TRBD1. This TCR was recovered from an adult who received the AZD1222 COVID-19 vaccine. The material was peripheral blood, obtained 28 days after the second AZD1222 dose. CDR3 protein: CASSIQGWSGYTF. The CDR3 DNA follows: TGTGCCAGCAGCATACAGGGGTGGAGTGGCTACACCTTC.